This T cell receptor (beta chain) was sequenced for a study of blood T cells in healthy people across ages. Primers used in a second PCR of roughly 6 to 11 cycles were a sample-barcoded 5' primer and a J-beta primer mix. TCRdb itself ran the 5' RACE reads through MiXCR, one entry per CDR3 protein. Of approximately 1,700,000 distinct CDR3 sequences in the sample, approximately 39% were seen once. The CDR3 runs to 15 residues. In germline, CDR1 is DFQATT, CDR2 SNEGSKA (reference sequence). Trimming stripped 1 base from V and 5 bases from J, with 16 bases between. This clonotype was recorded a few times.

This rearrangement joins TRBV20-1 to TRBJ2-3; D may be TRBD2 (6 bases). The receptor was derived from a human donor in good health. The sequencing input was blood. The CDR3 is CSARGFAGPGDTQYF. The DNA for the CDR3 is TGCAGTGCTAGAGGATTCGCGGGGCCCGGAGATACGCAGTATTTT.